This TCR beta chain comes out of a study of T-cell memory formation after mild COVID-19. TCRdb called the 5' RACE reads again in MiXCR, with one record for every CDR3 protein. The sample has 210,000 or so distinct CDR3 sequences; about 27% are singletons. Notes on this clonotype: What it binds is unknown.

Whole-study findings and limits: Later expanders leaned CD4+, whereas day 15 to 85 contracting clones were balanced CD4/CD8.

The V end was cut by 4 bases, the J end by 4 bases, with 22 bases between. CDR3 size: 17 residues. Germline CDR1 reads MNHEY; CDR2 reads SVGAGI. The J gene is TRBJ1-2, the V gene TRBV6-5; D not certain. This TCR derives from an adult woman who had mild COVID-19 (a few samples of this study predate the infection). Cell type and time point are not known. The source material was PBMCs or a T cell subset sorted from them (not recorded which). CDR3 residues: CASSLVLGVAGIYGYTF. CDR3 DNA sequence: TGTGCCAGCAGTTTGGTTCTCGGGGTTGCAGGCATCTATGGCTACACCTTC.